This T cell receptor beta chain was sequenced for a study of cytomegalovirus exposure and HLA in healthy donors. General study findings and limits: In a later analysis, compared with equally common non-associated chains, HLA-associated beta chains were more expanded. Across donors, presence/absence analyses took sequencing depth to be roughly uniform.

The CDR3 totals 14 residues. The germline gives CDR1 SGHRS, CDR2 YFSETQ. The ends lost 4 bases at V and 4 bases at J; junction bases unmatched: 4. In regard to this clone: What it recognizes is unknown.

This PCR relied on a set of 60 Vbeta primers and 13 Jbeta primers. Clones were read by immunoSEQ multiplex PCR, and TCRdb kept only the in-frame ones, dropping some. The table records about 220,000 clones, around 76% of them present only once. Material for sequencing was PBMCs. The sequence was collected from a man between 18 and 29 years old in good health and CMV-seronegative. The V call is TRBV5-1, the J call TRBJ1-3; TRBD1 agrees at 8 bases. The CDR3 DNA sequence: TGCGCCAGCAGCCCGGACAGGGAGGGAAACACCATATATTTT. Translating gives CASSPDREGNTIYF.